Following are 7 T cell receptor beta chains from one sample sequenced in a study of cytomegalovirus exposure and HLA in healthy donors. This PCR relied on a set of 60 Vbeta primers and 13 Jbeta primers. Measured with immunoSEQ multiplex PCR; TCRdb has only the in-frame clones, and not every one. In the table there are 74,000 or so clones, around 77% of which are singletons. The sample comprised PBMCs. All receptors come from a middle-aged woman in good health and CMV-seropositive.

This chain uses TRBV7-3 with TRBJ2-2; D gene uncertain. The ends were cut back, 6 bases at V and 1 base at J, with 6 bases in the middle. The CDR3 contains 13 residues. CDR1 and CDR2 (germline): SGHTA, FQGTGA. The DNA for the CDR3 is TGTGCCAGCAGTCCCAAGAACACCGGGGAGCTGTTTTTT. Translated, it gives CASSPKNTGELFF.

This clone has just a few counts. The V and J genes are TRBV2 and TRBJ2-5; 8 nucleotides align to TRBD1. Germline assignment: CDR1 SNHLY and CDR2 FYNNEI. J was trimmed by 5 bases and V by 4 bases; bases with no gene match: 3. The CDR3 is 13 amino acids. Here the CDR3 DNA reads TGTGCCAGCAGTGGGGACAGGCGGGAGACCCAGTACTTC. Translated: CASSGDRRETQYF.

A single count supports this clone. The chain recombines TRBV10-1 with TRBJ2-7; D call uncertain. The CDR3 totals 16 residues. V gave up 3 bases and J gave up 3 bases, with 18 bases separating them. CDR1 and CDR2 from the germline V gene are WNHNN and SYGVQD (reference sequence). CDR3 sequence: CASSDPTKHPGYEQYF. The CDR3, as DNA: TGCGCCAGCAGTGATCCCACGAAACACCCAGGCTACGAGCAGTACTTC.

This chain links TRBV28 with TRBJ1-3; TRBD1 might be the D (5 bases). Germline CDR1 and CDR2: MDHEN and SYDVKM. The ends were cut back, 4 bases at V and 3 bases at J, with 10 bases in the middle. The CDR3 totals 14 residues. The CDR3, as DNA: TGTGCCAGCAGTTCGCCAGGGTTTGGAAACACCATATATTTT. This translates into CASSSPGFGNTIYF.

The gene calls are TRBV28 and TRBJ1-2; 10 bases match TRBD1. The CDR3 runs to 15 residues. V was clipped by 6 bases and J by 3 bases; unmatched bases: 7. Germline V gene lookup returns CDR1 MDHEN and CDR2 SYDVKM. The CDR3 protein is CASRQPGTGDYGYTF. The CDR3 DNA reads as TGTGCCAGCAGACAACCCGGGACAGGGGACTATGGCTACACCTTC.

This clone was found a few times. The V and J genes are TRBV5-4 and TRBJ2-2, with TRBD2 identical over 14 bases. The germline V gene encodes CDR1 SGHNT and CDR2 YYREEE (reference sequence). V was pared by 5 bases and J by 1 base, with 1 base of the junction left unmatched. The CDR3 extends over 16 amino acids. CDR3: CASRGTSGRNTGELFF. CDR3 DNA sequence: TGTGCCAGCAGAGGGACTAGCGGGAGGAACACCGGGGAGCTGTTTTTT.

This rearrangement joins TRBV2 to TRBJ1-5; 7 bases fit TRBD1. CDR3 length equals 15 residues. CDR1 and CDR2 (germline): SNHLY, FYNNEI. V lost 1 base to trimming and J lost 5 bases; unmatched junction nucleotides: 5. CDR3 loop: CASSEEQGPYQPQHF. Written as DNA, the CDR3 is TGTGCCAGCAGTGAAGAACAGGGGCCCTATCAGCCCCAGCATTTT.